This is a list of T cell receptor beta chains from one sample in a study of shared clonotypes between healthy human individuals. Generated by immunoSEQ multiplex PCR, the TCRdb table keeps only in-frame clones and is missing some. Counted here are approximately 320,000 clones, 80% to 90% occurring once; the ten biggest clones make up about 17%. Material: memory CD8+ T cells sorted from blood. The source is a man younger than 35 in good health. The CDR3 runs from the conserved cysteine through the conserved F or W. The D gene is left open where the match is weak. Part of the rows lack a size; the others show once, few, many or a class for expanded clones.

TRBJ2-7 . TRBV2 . CASSTDSAGYEQYF TGTGCCAGCAGTACCGACTCCGCCGGATACGAGCAGTACTTC
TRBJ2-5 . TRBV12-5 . CASGFPTGFQETQYF TGTGCTAGTGGTTTCCCCACAGGGTTCCAGGAGACCCAGTACTTC
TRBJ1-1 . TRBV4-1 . CASSHAIALFGPGSAFF TGCGCCAGCAGCCATGCAATCGCCCTCTTCGGGCCTGGTTCGGCTTTCTTT
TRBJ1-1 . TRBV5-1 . CASSPNPGDTEAFF TGCGCCAGCAGCCCGAATCCGGGGGACACTGAAGCTTTCTTT
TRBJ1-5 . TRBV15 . CATSRDTPEPQHF TGTGCCACCAGCAGAGATACTCCGGAGCCCCAGCATTTT
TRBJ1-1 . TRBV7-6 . CASSTVNTEAFF TGTGCCAGCAGTACAGTGAACACTGAAGCTTTCTTT
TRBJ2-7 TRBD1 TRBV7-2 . CASSLPRTGFYEQYF TGTGCCAGCAGCTTACCAAGGACAGGTTTCTACGAGCAGTACTTC
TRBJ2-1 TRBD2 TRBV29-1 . CSAELAGVEQFF TGCAGCGCTGAACTAGCGGGGGTTGAGCAGTTCTTC
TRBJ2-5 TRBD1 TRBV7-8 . CASSLVTGTGAETQYF TGTGCCAGCAGCTTAGTAACCGGGACAGGGGCAGAGACCCAGTACTTC
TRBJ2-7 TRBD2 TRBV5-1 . CASSWSSGTSSYEQYF TGCGCCAGCAGCTGGAGCTCCGGGACTAGCAGCTACGAGCAGTACTTC
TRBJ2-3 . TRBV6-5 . CASSYDGIGGTDTQYF TGTGCCAGCAGTTACGACGGGATCGGGGGCACAGATACGCAGTATTTT
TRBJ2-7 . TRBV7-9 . CASSPTGTSYEQYF TGTGCCAGCAGCCCCACCGGGACCTCCTACGAGCAGTACTTC
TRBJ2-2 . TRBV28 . CASSLTSPGELFF TGTGCCAGCAGTTTAACCTCCCCCGGGGAGCTGTTTTTT
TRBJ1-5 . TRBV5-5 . CASSLRGPFSNQPQHF TGTGCCAGCAGCTTGCGGGGACCCTTTAGCAATCAGCCCCAGCATTTT
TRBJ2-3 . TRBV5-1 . CASSLVQLGDTQYF TGCGCCAGCAGCTTGGTTCAGTTGGGAGATACGCAGTATTTT
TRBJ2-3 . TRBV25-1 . CASSDSDTQYF TGTGCCAGCAGTGACTCAGATACGCAGTATTTT
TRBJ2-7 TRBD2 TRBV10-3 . CAIRRESYEQYF TGTGCCATCAGGCGGGAGTCCTACGAGCAGTACTTC
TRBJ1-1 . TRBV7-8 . CASSTDPPGYTEAFF TGTGCCAGCAGCACCGACCCCCCGGGCTACACTGAAGCTTTCTTT
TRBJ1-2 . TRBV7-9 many CASTSGGNYGYTF TGTGCCAGCACCTCCGGGGGGAACTATGGCTACACCTTC
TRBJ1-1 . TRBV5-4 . CASSLTGWGVDGEAFF TGTGCCAGCAGCTTGACAGGCTGGGGGGTTGACGGTGAAGCTTTCTTT
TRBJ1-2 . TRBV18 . CASSPDSLYGYTF TGTGCCAGCTCACCGGACAGCCTCTATGGCTACACCTTC
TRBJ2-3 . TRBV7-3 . CASSFLGGTTDTQYF TGTGCCAGCAGCTTTCTGGGGGGTACGACCGATACGCAGTATTTT
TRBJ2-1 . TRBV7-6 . CASSLGDGRGYNEQFF TGTGCCAGCAGCTTAGGTGACGGGCGGGGTTACAATGAGCAGTTCTTC
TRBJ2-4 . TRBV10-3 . CAISEHGAKNIQYF TGTGCCATCAGTGAGCACGGAGCCAAAAACATTCAGTACTTC
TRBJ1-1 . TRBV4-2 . CASSQDGGGGLNTEAFF TGTGCCAGCAGCCAAGATGGGGGCGGAGGATTGAACACTGAAGCTTTCTTT
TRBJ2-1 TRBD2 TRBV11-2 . CASSLGVGLGTISYNEQFF TGTGCCAGCAGCTTAGGTGTGGGACTAGGGACTATATCGTACAATGAGCAGTTCTTC
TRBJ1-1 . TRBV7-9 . CASSFLGGTEAFF TGTGCCAGCAGCTTCCTCGGGGGGACTGAAGCTTTCTTT
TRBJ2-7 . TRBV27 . CASSFSSGERGYEQYF TGTGCCAGCAGTTTCTCTAGCGGCGAGAGGGGGTACGAGCAGTACTTC
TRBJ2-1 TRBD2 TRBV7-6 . CASSLEGSGVFVQNEQFF TGTGCCAGCAGCTTAGAGGGTAGCGGGGTTTTCGTCCAGAATGAGCAGTTCTTC
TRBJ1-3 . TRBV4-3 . CASSQRDLAGNTIYF TGCGCCAGCAGCCAACGAGACTTAGCTGGAAACACCATATATTTT
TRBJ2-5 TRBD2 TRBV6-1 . CASSVIRYPGLGRETQYF TGTGCCAGCAGTGTAATCAGGTACCCGGGACTAGGAAGAGAGACCCAGTACTTC
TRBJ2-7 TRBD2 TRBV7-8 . CASSLAGRAPSYEQYF TGTGCCAGCAGCTTAGCCGGGAGGGCTCCCTCCTACGAGCAGTACTTC
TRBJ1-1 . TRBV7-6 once CASSLSPRRVSEAFF TGTGCCAGCAGCTTATCCCCGCGGAGAGTCTCTGAAGCTTTCTTT
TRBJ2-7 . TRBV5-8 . CASSWGTGTYEQYF TGTGCCAGCAGCTGGGGGACGGGGACCTACGAGCAGTACTTC
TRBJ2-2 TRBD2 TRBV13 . CASSLALAGATGELFF TGTGCCAGCAGCTTAGCACTAGCGGGCGCTACCGGGGAGCTGTTTTTT
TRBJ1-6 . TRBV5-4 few CASSFLRLGAWNSPLHF TGTGCCAGCAGCTTCCTTCGCCTGGGGGCTTGGAATTCACCCCTCCACTTT
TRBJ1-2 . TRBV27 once CASGRWGLDYGYTF TGTGCCAGCGGGCGGTGGGGGCTAGACTATGGCTACACCTTC
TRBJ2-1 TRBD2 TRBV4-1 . CASSQRVAGYNEQFF TGCGCCAGCAGCCAAAGGGTAGCGGGGTACAATGAGCAGTTCTTC
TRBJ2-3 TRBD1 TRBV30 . CAWNPVGTGIYTDTQYF TGTGCCTGGAATCCAGTCGGGACAGGGATTTACACAGATACGCAGTATTTT
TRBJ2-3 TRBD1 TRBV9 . CASSVGEARGQDTQYF TGTGCCAGCAGCGTAGGGGAGGCCAGGGGGCAAGATACGCAGTATTTT
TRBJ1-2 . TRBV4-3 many CASSQVRESGYGYTF TGCGCCAGCAGCCAAGTGAGGGAGTCGGGCTATGGCTACACCTTC
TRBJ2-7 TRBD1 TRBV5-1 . CASSLGQGRIDEQYF TGCGCCAGCAGCCTCGGACAGGGGAGGATCGACGAGCAGTACTTC
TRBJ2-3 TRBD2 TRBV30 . CAWSVFLAGDADTQYF TGTGCCTGGAGTGTATTCCTAGCGGGAGATGCAGATACGCAGTATTTT
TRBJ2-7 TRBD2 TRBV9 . CASSAYAGEVYEQYF TGTGCCAGCAGCGCCTATGCGGGAGAGGTATACGAGCAGTACTTC
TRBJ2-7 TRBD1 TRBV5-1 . CASSFGQGILSYEQYF TGCGCCAGCAGCTTTGGACAGGGGATTTTGTCCTACGAGCAGTACTTC
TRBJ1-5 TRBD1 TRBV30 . CAWSGPTGEWNQPQHF TGTGCCTGGAGTGGACCAACAGGGGAGTGGAATCAGCCCCAGCATTTT
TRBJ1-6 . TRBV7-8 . CASSLNPLGAGDSPLHF TGTGCCAGCAGCTTAAACCCCCTAGGGGCGGGAGATTCACCCCTCCACTTT
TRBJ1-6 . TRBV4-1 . CASSQAGAGDSPLHF TGCGCCAGCAGCCAAGCGGGAGCGGGGGATTCACCCCTCCACTTT
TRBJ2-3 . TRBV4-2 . CASSQEVLSTDTQYF TGTGCCAGCAGCCAAGAGGTCCTGAGCACAGATACGCAGTATTTT
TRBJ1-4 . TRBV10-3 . CAIQGGENEKLFF TGTGCCATCCAGGGAGGGGAGAATGAAAAACTGTTTTTT
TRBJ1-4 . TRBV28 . CASSSTINSLTDANEKLFF TGTGCCAGCAGTTCAACAATAAATTCCTTGACCGATGCTAATGAAAAACTGTTTTTT
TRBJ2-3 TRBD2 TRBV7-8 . CASSYRLAPGADTQYF TGTGCCAGCAGCTACCGACTAGCGCCCGGCGCAGATACGCAGTATTTT
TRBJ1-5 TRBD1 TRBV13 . CASSGKGQGFGQPQHF TGTGCCAGCAGCGGAAAGGGACAGGGATTTGGTCAGCCCCAGCATTTT
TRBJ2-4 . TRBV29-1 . CSIQGGDIQYF TGCAGCATACAGGGAGGGGACATTCAGTACTTC
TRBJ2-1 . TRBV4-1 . CASSEGRIKLGNEQFF TGCGCCAGCTCCGAAGGGCGGATTAAACTCGGCAATGAGCAGTTCTTC
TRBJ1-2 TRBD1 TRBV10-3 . CAISEPTGGLDYGYTF TGTGCCATCAGTGAGCCGACAGGGGGGCTGGACTATGGCTACACCTTC